The next 9 T cell receptor beta chains were all read from a single sample in a study of T cell responses to AZD1222 COVID-19 vaccine. The assay was immunoSEQ multiplex PCR, and TCRdb's table has in-frame clones only and misses some. The repertoire has 120,000 to 150,000 clones, about nine tenths of them found once; the top ten carry approximately 16%. The material was peripheral blood, obtained on day 0 of AZD1222 vaccination. These receptors were collected from an adult in good health.

V is TRBV5-6 and J is TRBJ1-6; 8 bases match TRBD1. This CDR3 comprises 16 residues. The germline V gene encodes CDR1 SGHDT and CDR2 YYEEEE. V lost 4 bases, J lost 3 bases, and 6 bases stayed unmatched. The chain's CDR3 is CASSEDRGNYNSPLHF. In DNA, the CDR3 is TGTGCCAGCAGCGAAGACAGGGGCAACTATAATTCACCCCTCCACTTT.

The J gene is TRBJ2-3, the V gene TRBV2; no clear D gene. CDR1 is SNHLY and CDR2 is FYNNEI in the germline V gene. The CDR3 length is 15 residues. Trimming removed 4 bases at V and 0 bases at J, with 11 bases between. The CDR3 here is CASSANRGSTDTQYF. The CDR3 DNA reads TGTGCCAGCAGTGCCAATCGCGGTAGCACAGATACGCAGTATTTT. The whole variable domain, filled in from reference TRBV2 and TRBJ2-3, reads EPEVTQTPSHQVTQMGQEVILRCVPISNHLYFYWYRQILGQKVEFLVSFYNNEISEKSEIFDDQFSVERPDGSNFTLKIRSTKLEDSAMYFCASSANRGSTDTQYFGPGTRLTVL.

The chain is built from TRBV6-7 and TRBJ2-3; 13 bases match TRBD2. TRBV6-7 falls under the ORF class, with uncertain function. V was clipped by 6 bases and J by 1 base; unmatched bases: 4. The CDR3 totals 16 residues. CDR3: CASRTGTSGGTDTQYF. In DNA form, the CDR3 reads TGTGCCAGCAGAACAGGGACTAGCGGGGGCACAGATACGCAGTATTTT.

There are a few counts of this clone. This chain connects TRBV10-3 to TRBJ2-3; tentatively, D is TRBD1 (5 bases). This CDR3 is built from 13 residues. Between the trimmed V and J ends, which lost 6 bases and 4 bases, there was a span of 11 bases. The V gene's germline CDR1 is ENHRY and CDR2 SYGVKD. The CDR3 nucleotides are TGTGCCATCAGCCTTCCAGGGTCAGATACGCAGTATTTT. This gives the protein CAISLPGSDTQYF.

This clone was observed a single time. The chain joins TRBV5-1 to TRBJ1-1; D is ambiguous. This CDR3 is 12 amino acids long. Germline V CDR1 and CDR2: SGHRS, YFSETQ. The V end was cut by 3 bases, the J end by 4 bases, with 7 bases between. CDR3: CASSYGSTEAFF. The DNA of the CDR3 is TGCGCCAGCAGCTACGGGAGCACTGAAGCTTTCTTT.

This chain connects TRBV28 to TRBJ1-2; TRBD1 is a possible D gene (5 bases). Trimming stripped 3 bases from V and 3 bases from J, with 11 bases between. This CDR3 spans 14 amino acids. From germline, CDR1 is MDHEN and CDR2 SYDVKM. This CDR3 reads CASSFTQGYYGYTF. The CDR3 nucleotides read TGTGCCAGCAGTTTCACCCAGGGTTACTATGGCTACACCTTC.

The chain carries TRBV23-1 and TRBJ2-1; TRBD1 aligns across 10 bases. TRBV23-1 is given ORF status, its function remaining uncertain. This CDR3 has 17 residues. V gave up 4 bases and J gave up 3 bases; unmatched junction bases: 9. In nucleotides, the CDR3 is TGCGCCAGCAGTCGCCCGGGCAGGGACAGGGGCTACAATGAGCAGTTCTTC. Translated: CASSRPGRDRGYNEQFF.

J is TRBJ2-7 and V is TRBV19; D is perhaps TRBD1 (6 bases). The germline CDR1 and CDR2 sequences are LNHDA and SQIVND (reference sequence). The V gene lost 6 bases and the J gene lost 0 bases, with 12 bases spanning the gap. The CDR3 is made up of 14 amino acids. CDR3: CASSRQDSSYEQYF. DNA of the CDR3: TGTGCCAGTAGCCGACAGGATAGCTCCTACGAGCAGTACTTC.

V and J are TRBV3-1 (or the pseudogene TRBV3-2) and TRBJ1-2; D gene uncertain. CDR3 length: 16 amino acids. V gave up 2 bases and J gave up 1 base, with 14 bases separating them. The V gene's germline CDR1 is LGHDT and CDR2 YNNKEL (reference sequence). For the CDR3, the DNA is TGTGCCAGCAGCCAACGGCGCGGGTCGATTAACTATGGCTACACCTTC. The encoded protein is CASSQRRGSINYGYTF.